Listed below are T cell receptor beta chains from one sample, sequenced in a study of OX40 agonist ivuxolimab in advanced cancers. The table came from immunoSEQ multiplex PCR; TCRdb's copy has only in-frame clones and leaves some out. The sample has tens of thousands of clones; under 90% are singletons. This specimen was CD4+ or CD8+ T cells sorted from blood, taken in a trial of the OX40 agonist ivuxolimab. Source of these receptors: an adult with an advanced solid tumor such as melanoma, head and neck, liver or kidney cancer. Each CDR3 is given with its conserved first and last residue. Fields, in order: clone size, CDR3 length, V gene, D gene, J gene, CDR3 DNA, CDR3 protein. A D gene is named only where the DNA matches it firmly. Clone size is stated in some rows and not others, as once, few, many or a class when expanded.

>NA|18|TRBV7-3|TRBD2|TRBJ2-2
TGTGCCAGCAGCTTAAGACTAGCGGGGGTAGCGAACACCGGGGAGCTGTTTTTT
CASSLRLAGVANTGELFF
>NA|13|TRBV19|NA|TRBJ1-5
TGTGCCAGTTCTCAGGGGTTATATCAGCCCCAGCATTTT
CASSQGLYQPQHF
>NA|14|TRBV6-6|NA|TRBJ1-1
TGTGCCAGCAGTTTAGTGGGGCTGAACACTGAAGCTTTCTTT
CASSLVGLNTEAFF
>NA|14|TRBV6-6|NA|TRBJ2-3
TGTGCCAGCATGATCTCGGGGGGCTCAGATACGCAGTATTTT
CASMISGGSDTQYF
>NA|14|TRBV11-2|TRBD1|TRBJ2-7
TGTGCCAGCAGCACACAGGGGGCGCTTTACGAGCAGTACTTC
CASSTQGALYEQYF
>NA|13|TRBV7-2|NA|TRBJ1-1
TGTGCCAGCAGCATTCACATGAACACTGAAGCTTTCTTT
CASSIHMNTEAFF
>NA|14|TRBV7-2|NA|TRBJ1-1
TGTGCCAGCAGCTTAGCGCGGGGGGCGGCGGACGGTTTCTTT
CASSLARGAADGFF
>NA|15|TRBV7-2|TRBD1|TRBJ1-2
TGTGCCAGCAGCTTAGTAGGGACAGCCGGCTATGGCTACACCTTC
CASSLVGTAGYGYTF
>NA|16|TRBV7-2|TRBD2|TRBJ2-3
TGTGCCAGCAGCTCCCTAGCGGGGAGCCTCGGGGATACGCAGTATTTT
CASSSLAGSLGDTQYF
>NA|14|TRBV5-4|NA|TRBJ2-3
TGTGCCAGCAGCTTGAGGACGGATCCAGATACGCAGTATTTT
CASSLRTDPDTQYF
>NA|13|TRBV7-9|NA|TRBJ2-5
TGTGCCAGCAGAAAAACCCCCCGAGAGACCCAGTACTTC
CASRKTPRETQYF
>NA|13|TRBV5-1|TRBD2|TRBJ2-3
TGCGCCAGCAGCGGTCTAGCGGGGGATACGCAGTATTTT
CASSGLAGDTQYF
>NA|14|TRBV25-1|NA|TRBJ1-2
TGTGCCAGCAGTGAATACGGCCAGACTTATGGCTACACCTTC
CASSEYGQTYGYTF
>once|14|TRBV18|NA|TRBJ2-7
TGTGCCAGCTCACCAATGGACAAATCCTACGAGCAGTACTTC
CASSPMDKSYEQYF
>NA|12|TRBV6-4|NA|TRBJ2-7
TGTGCCAGCAGTACCGGACTTTACGAGCAGTACTTC
CASSTGLYEQYF
>NA|16|TRBV18|NA|TRBJ2-6
TGTGCCAGCTCCCCTACTTGGGACTCTGGGGCCAACGTCCTGACTTTC
CASSPTWDSGANVLTF
>NA|11|TRBV7-9|NA|TRBJ2-2
TGTGCCAGCAGCCTGCTCGGGGAGCTGTTTTTT
CASSLLGELFF
>NA|20|TRBV14|NA|TRBJ1-2
TGTGCCAGCAGCCAAGAGGCTATAAACAGGACATTCGACACTAACTATGGCTACACCTTC
CASSQEAINRTFDTNYGYTF
>NA|16|TRBV14|NA|TRBJ2-1
TGTGCCAGCAGCCCCATCGGGGGGCCTTCTTACAATGAGCAGTTCTTC
CASSPIGGPSYNEQFF
>NA|16|TRBV4-3|TRBD1|TRBJ1-2
TGCGCCAGCAGCCCTGATAGGACAGGGCCCTACTATGGCTACACCTTC
CASSPDRTGPYYGYTF
>NA|12|TRBV13|NA|TRBJ1-4
TGTGCCAGCAGCTTTCGTAATGAAAAACTGTTTTTT
CASSFRNEKLFF
>NA|16|TRBV7-9|TRBD2|TRBJ2-3
TGTGCCAGCAGCTTAGTACGGGGGGAAAGCACAGATACGCAGTATTTT
CASSLVRGESTDTQYF
>NA|13|TRBV4-3|NA|TRBJ1-2
TGCGCCAGCAGCCAAGAATCCGGGAATGGCTACACCTTC
CASSQESGNGYTF
>NA|14|TRBV10-3|NA|TRBJ1-2
TGTGCCATCAGTGAGAACAGGGATAACTATGGCTACACCTTC
CAISENRDNYGYTF
>NA|13|TRBV18|NA|TRBJ2-7
TGTGCCAGCTCACCTAGGCGGACCTACGAGCAGTACTTC
CASSPRRTYEQYF
>once|13|TRBV11-1|NA|TRBJ1-5
TGTGCCAGCAGTCCAGGACAGTATCAGCCCCAGCATTTT
CASSPGQYQPQHF
>medium-sized|14|TRBV19|TRBD1|TRBJ1-3
TGTGCCAGTAGGACAGACAGGGAAAGAAACACCATATATTTT
CASRTDRERNTIYF
>NA|17|TRBV9|TRBD1|TRBJ1-3
TGTGCCAGCAGCGCGGGGACAGGGGATGGTCACATAAACACCATATATTTT
CASSAGTGDGHINTIYF
>NA|16|TRBV10-3|TRBD1|TRBJ2-1
TGTGCCATCAGTGATAGGGCGACAGGGGCCTACAATGAGCAGTTCTTC
CAISDRATGAYNEQFF
>NA|14|TRBV7-2|TRBD1|TRBJ2-7
TGTGCCAGCAGCTGGGCGGGGACAGGTTACGAGCAGTACTTC
CASSWAGTGYEQYF
>once|14|TRBV18|NA|TRBJ1-5
TGTGCCAGCTCACCAAGGTATAGCAATCAGCCCCAGCATTTT
CASSPRYSNQPQHF
>NA|13|TRBV11-2|NA|TRBJ1-1
TGTGCCAGCAGCTCAAGCCGGGCCACTGAAGCTTTCTTT
CASSSSRATEAFF
>NA|14|TRBV6-1|NA|TRBJ2-7
TGTGCCAGCCATCTGAGTGGGGTTACCTACGAGCAGTACTTC
CASHLSGVTYEQYF
>NA|14|TRBV6-1|TRBD1|TRBJ1-4
TGTGCCAGCAGTGACGGACAGGTCCAAGAAAAACTGTTTTTT
CASSDGQVQEKLFF
>NA|16|TRBV21-1|NA|TRBJ1-6
TGTGCCAGGAGGGACCTTCAGGCTACCGCCAATTCACCCCTCCACTTT
CARRDLQATANSPLHF
>NA|15|TRBV5-4|TRBD1|TRBJ2-1
TGTGCCAGCAGCTTGGCCCGGGACAGCTACAATGAGCAGTTCTTC
CASSLARDSYNEQFF
>once|14|TRBV11-3|NA|TRBJ2-3
TGTGCCAGCAGCTTAACGACCAGCACAGATACGCAGTATTTT
CASSLTTSTDTQYF
>NA|13|TRBV7-9|NA|TRBJ2-7
TGTGCCTCCTCGGGGCGGGGAGACTACGAGCAGTACTTC
CASSGRGDYEQYF
>NA|14|TRBV4-3|NA|TRBJ1-1
TGCGCCAGCAGCCAAGATGGGGGGCAGTCGGCAGCTTTCTTT
CASSQDGGQSAAFF
>once|16|TRBV7-2|NA|TRBJ2-5
TGTGCCAGCAGCCTCCTAGGGGGGGGCTCCGGTGAGACCCAGTACTTC
CASSLLGGGSGETQYF
>NA|13|TRBV6-1|NA|TRBJ1-6
TGTGCCAGCCGAACAGGGCTTAATTCACCCCTCCACTTT
CASRTGLNSPLHF
>NA|16|TRBV7-2|NA|TRBJ1-6
TGTGCCAGCAGCTTAGTCGCCCAGGTGGTTAATTCACCCCTCCACTTT
CASSLVAQVVNSPLHF
>once|12|TRBV5-6|NA|TRBJ2-7
TGTGCCAGCAGCTTGGGTGGGGTGGAGCAGTACTTC
CASSLGGVEQYF
>NA|14|TRBV6-5|NA|TRBJ2-7
TGTGCCAGCAGTTACGGGTACAACTCCTACGAGCAGTACTTC
CASSYGYNSYEQYF
>NA|14|TRBV6-5|NA|TRBJ1-1
TGTGCCAGCAGTACTCCCGGACCATTAACCGAAGCTTTCTTT
CASSTPGPLTEAFF